The entry below gives a single TCR beta chain sequence along with its context. Its antigen is currently unknown. This CDR3 region has 17 residues. Per germline, CDR1 PRHDT and CDR2 FYEKMQ (reference sequence). V was pared by 5 bases and J by 2 bases, with 19 bases between. CD8 cells regarded as naive lacked CD45RO, were positively chosen for CCR7, and omitted terminally differentiated effector memory CD45RA+ cells. This entry belongs to a study of shared clonotypes between healthy human individuals. TCRdb's table, derived via immunoSEQ multiplex PCR, lists solely in-frame clones and lacks some. Here the sample spans hundreds of thousands of clones, approximately 96% being singletons. Findings and limits, study-wide: Around 5% was the fraction of naive CD4 clonotypes found shared across a few donors. Across subsets, estimated richness was generally greater for naive than for memory populations. Against clonotypes common to all four donors, non-shared ones had lower generation probabilities.

This clonotype was sampled from a woman in her 30s in good health. The chain employs TRBV13 and TRBJ2-1; a possible D gene is TRBD2 (5 bases). The sample comprised naive CD8+ T cells sorted from blood. The CDR3 nucleotides read TGTGCCAGCAGCCCCCCCTCGGACTTCCCAACCTACAATGAGCAGTTCTTC. As protein: CASSPPSDFPTYNEQFF.